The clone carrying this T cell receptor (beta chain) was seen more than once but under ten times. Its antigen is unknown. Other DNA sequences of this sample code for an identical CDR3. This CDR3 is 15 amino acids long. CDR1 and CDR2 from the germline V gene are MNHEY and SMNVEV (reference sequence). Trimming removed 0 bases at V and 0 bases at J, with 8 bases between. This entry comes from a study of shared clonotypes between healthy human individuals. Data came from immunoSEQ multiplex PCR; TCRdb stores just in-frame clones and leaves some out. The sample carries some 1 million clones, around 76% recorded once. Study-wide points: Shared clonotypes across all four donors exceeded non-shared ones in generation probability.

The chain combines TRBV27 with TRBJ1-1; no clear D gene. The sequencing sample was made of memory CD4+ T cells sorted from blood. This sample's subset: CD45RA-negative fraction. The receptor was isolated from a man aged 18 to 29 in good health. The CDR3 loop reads CASSLSWGMNTEAFF. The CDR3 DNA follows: TGTGCCAGCAGTTTATCTTGGGGAATGAACACTGAAGCTTTCTTT.